These 14 T cell receptor beta chains originate from one sample sequenced in a study of CD8+CD57+ T cells in acquired aplastic anemia. Flow cytometry had shown expanded CD8+CD57+ cells in the patients chosen for sequencing. Genomic DNA constituted the template upon which TCR beta VDJ and CDR3 profiling was performed. TCRdb fed the reads into MiXCR, producing one record per CDR3 protein. The data contain hundreds of thousands of distinct CDR3 sequences, 25% to 40% of them singletons. Sequencing was performed on sorted CD4+, CD8+, or CD8+CD57+ T cells (not recorded which) from PBMCs. All receptors come from a human donor with aplastic anemia.

With regard to this clonotype: A read error may be the cause here, since a much bigger clone is one base away. The chain employs TRBV5-4 and TRBJ2-7; TRBD2 matches at 12 bases. Germline-derived CDR1 and CDR2 are SGHNT and YYREEE (reference sequence). There are 19 residues in the CDR3. The CDR3 region is CASSLTRTSGDAHSYERYF. The CDR3 DNA reads TGTGCCAGCAGCCTGACCAGGACTAGCGGGGACGCTCATTCCTACGAGCGGTACTTC. The full variable domain, completed using reference TRBV5-4 and TRBJ2-7, is ETGVTQSPTHLIKTRGQQVTLRCSSQSGHNTVSWYQQALGQGPQFIFQYYREEENGRGNFPPRFSGLQFPNYSSELNVNALELDDSALYLCASSLTRTSGDAHSYERYFGPGTRLTVT.

The chain has TRBV9 and TRBJ2-6; D unresolved. The CDR3 loop spans 13 amino acids. V was cut by 2 bases and J by 2 bases, with 2 bases left in between. The germline V gene has CDR1 SGDLS and CDR2 YYNGEE. CDR3 DNA sequence: TGTGCCAGCAGCGTCCCTGGGGCCAACGTCCTGACTTTC. This codes for CASSVPGANVLTF.

Note on this clonotype: A much bigger clone sits one base away, suggesting this may be a read error. Likely a read error: the CDR3 ends without its conserved phenylalanine or tryptophan. The chain is built from TRBV10-2 and TRBJ2-3; tentative D call: TRBD2 (5 bases). CDR1 and CDR2 from the germline V gene are WSHSY and SAAADI. The CDR3 contains 14 residues. The V and J ends lost 7 bases and 5 bases respectively, with 16 bases between them. CDR3 region: CASIQTRRLDTQYL. For the CDR3, the DNA is TGCGCCAGCATTCAAACTAGACGTCTAGATACGCAGTATCTT.

J is TRBJ1-5 and V is TRBV19; no reliable D call. The germline V gene has CDR1 LNHDA and CDR2 SQIVND (reference sequence). CDR3 size: 17 residues. V lost 5 bases and J 2 bases, leaving 19 bases between the germline ends. CDR3 region: CASSGLGGWAGNQPQHF. The CDR3 nucleotides read TGTGCCAGTAGTGGCCTAGGCGGATGGGCGGGCAATCAGCCCCAGCATTTT.

With respect to this clonotype: This clone may be a read error of a much larger clone one base away. V usage is TRBV19 and J usage is TRBJ2-3; D gene unclear. The germline V gene encodes CDR1 LNHDA and CDR2 SQIVND (reference sequence). There are 11 residues in the CDR3. The V end lost 5 bases, the J end lost 8 bases, and 8 bases lay between the germline ends. The CDR3 sequence: CASSERGTQYF. The CDR3 DNA reads TGTGCCAGTAGTGAACGTGGTACGCAGTATTTT.

In the case of this clonotype: This may be a read error, as it is one base from a much larger clone. This chain connects TRBV19 to TRBJ1-3, with 8 bases fitting TRBD1. The CDR3 length is 16 residues. Looked up from germline, CDR1 is LNHDA and CDR2 is SQIVND (reference sequence). The CDR3 DNA is TGTGCCAGTAGTAGGGGACAGGCACGCTCTGGAAGCACCATATATTTT. Encoded protein: CASSRGQARSGSTIYF.

Comments on this clonotype: Since a much larger clone is just one base distant, this may be a read error. The genes are TRBV2 and TRBJ2-3; 10 bases match TRBD1. CDR3 length: 15 residues. CDR1 and CDR2 (germline): SNHLY, FYNNEI. The V gene end was trimmed by 7 bases and the J gene end by 5 bases; junction bases not matched to a gene: 9. The CDR3, as DNA: TGTGCCAGCAATTACCCGGGACAGGGGATAGATACGCAGTATTTT. Translation gives CASNYPGQGIDTQYF.

This clonotype was found many times. The chain joins TRBV9 to TRBJ2-5; D is unresolved. The CDR3 is 14 amino acids. CDR1 is SGDLS, CDR2 YYNGEE, per germline. Trimming cost V 0 bases and J 1 base, with 7 bases left between them. The CDR3 DNA is TGTGCCAGCAGCGTAGCTTGGTCCCAAGAGACCCAGTACTTC. Protein: CASSVAWSQETQYF.

This clonotype was seen at least ten times. The genes are TRBV7-3 and TRBJ2-7; no clear D. Germline values: CDR1 SGHTA, CDR2 FQGTGA. V dropped 0 bases and J dropped 2 bases, with 8 bases sitting between them. The CDR3 sequence is 14 residues long. The CDR3 region is CASSLTPVTYEQYF. The DNA of the CDR3 is TGTGCCAGCAGCTTAACGCCGGTAACCTACGAGCAGTACTTC.

This clonotype showed up many times. The CDR3 is CASSPDRFYGYTF. As DNA, the CDR3 is TGTGCCAGCAGCCCGGACAGATTCTATGGCTACACCTTC. V gene TRBV5-5 combines with J gene TRBJ1-2; TRBD1 might be the D (6 bases). The CDR3 is 13 residues long. The V end lost 4 bases, the J end lost 4 bases, and 11 bases lay between the germline ends. The germline V gene has CDR1 SGHKS and CDR2 YYEKEE (reference sequence).

The V call is TRBV6-2 or TRBV6-3, the J call TRBJ2-3; tentative D call: TRBD2 (6 bases). Per germline, CDR1 MNHEY and CDR2 SVGEGT. The CDR3 has 14 amino acids. The germline V and J ends were trimmed by 6 bases and 5 bases, with 15 bases remaining between them. The CDR3 loop is CASRPSWGGDTQYF. In nucleotides, the CDR3 is TGTGCCAGCAGACCGAGTTGGGGAGGAGATACGCAGTATTTT.

Remarks on this clonotype: Germline and junction disagree at one end, which may indicate a read error. The V call is TRBV24-1, the J call TRBJ2-4; unclear D gene. Germline loops: CDR1 KGHDR, CDR2 SFDVKD. This CDR3 is 16 amino acids long. The CDR3 sequence: CASSFGSGSGKNIQYF. For the CDR3, the DNA is TGTGCCAGCAGTTTTGGGTCGGGCTCGGGCAAAAACATTCAGTACTTC.

The chain recombines TRBV19 with TRBJ1-1, with 12 bases that match TRBD1. J gave up 10 bases and V 5 bases, and 5 bases lay outside the gene matches. The germline V gene has CDR1 LNHDA and CDR2 SQIVND (reference sequence). This CDR3 is built from 13 residues. The CDR3, as DNA: TGTGCCAGTAGTCTCGGGACAGGGGGCAGAGCTTTCTTT. Translation gives CASSLGTGGRAFF.

This clonotype was observed at least ten times. This chain joins TRBV29-1 and TRBJ2-1; 7 nucleotides match TRBD2. The V gene end was trimmed by 2 bases and the J gene end by 4 bases; junction bases not matched to a gene: 14. CDR1 and CDR2 from the germline V gene are SQVTM and ANQGSEA. The CDR3 consists of 17 residues. CDR3 residues: CSVEPRSGARFYNEQFF. The CDR3 DNA reads as TGCAGCGTTGAACCACGGAGCGGGGCGCGCTTTTACAATGAGCAGTTCTTC.